These 6 T cell receptor beta chains originate from one sample sequenced in a study of blood T cell repertoires in COVID-19. Some clones are missing from TCRdb's copy, which holds only in-frame ones; the method was immunoSEQ multiplex PCR. Of approximately 200,000 clones listed, about 88% are singletons. Material: PBMCs or T cells enriched from blood (not recorded which). These receptors came from a woman in her 30s who had been exposed to COVID-19.

The rearrangement uses TRBV4-2 and TRBJ2-4; 13 bases fit TRBD2. CDR1 LGHNA and CDR2 YNFKEQ come from the germline V gene. The CDR3 loop spans 17 amino acids. V gave up 0 bases and J gave up 6 bases; unmatched junction bases: 5. CDR3 in amino acids: CASSQELAGGLGNIQYF. CDR3 DNA: TGTGCCAGCAGCCAAGAACTAGCGGGGGGGCTCGGAAACATTCAGTACTTC.

V gene TRBV10-3 combines with J gene TRBJ2-5; 9 nucleotides line up with TRBD1. This CDR3 is built from 17 residues. Germline CDR1 is ENHRY and CDR2 is SYGVKD. The trim removed 0 bases at V and 2 bases at J, leaving 7 bases unmatched. The DNA of the CDR3 is TGTGCCATCAGTGAGTCGCCCGGGACAGGGAAGCAAGAGACCCAGTACTTC. This codes for CAISESPGTGKQETQYF.

The gene calls are TRBV2 and TRBJ2-6; D unresolved. CDR1 is SNHLY and CDR2 is FYNNEI in the germline V gene. This CDR3 is 15 amino acids long. Trimming took 6 bases from V and 2 from J, leaving 11 bases between them. The CDR3 nucleotides read TGTGCCAGCAGCTCCGACAAGCCTGGGGCCAACGTCCTGACTTTC. Translated, it gives CASSSDKPGANVLTF.

The J gene is TRBJ1-3, the V gene TRBV5-8; maybe TRBD1 (5 bases). This CDR3 has 16 residues. Germline-derived CDR1 and CDR2 are SGHTS and YDEGEE. The germline V and J ends were trimmed by 4 bases and 0 bases, with 14 bases remaining between them. This CDR3 reads CASSRRQLNSGNTIYF. CDR3 DNA: TGTGCCAGCAGCCGTCGACAGCTAAACTCTGGAAACACCATATATTTT. Full variable domain (outside the CDR3, taken from reference TRBV5-8 and TRBJ1-3): EAGVTQSPTHLIKTRGQQATLRCSPISGHTSVYWYQQALGLGLQFLLWYDEGEERNRGNFPPRFSGRQFPNYSSELNVNALELEDSALYLCASSRRQLNSGNTIYFGEGSWLTVV.

As DNA, the CDR3 is TGTGCCAGCAGCCGGGGACAGGGGAACGAGCAGTACTTC. It translates to CASSRGQGNEQYF. The chain recombines TRBV3-1 (or the pseudogene TRBV3-2) with TRBJ2-7, with 10 bases matching TRBD1. The trim removed 4 bases at V and 5 bases at J, leaving 2 bases unmatched. The CDR3 extends over 13 amino acids. CDR1 LGHDT and CDR2 YNNKEL come from the germline V gene (reference sequence).

In this sample, this clone turned up once. CDR3: CASSEQKMNTEAFF. CDR3 coding DNA: TGCGCCAGCAGCGAACAAAAAATGAACACTGAAGCTTTCTTT. The V and J genes are TRBV5-1 and TRBJ1-1; D gene uncertain. The germline V gene encodes CDR1 SGHRS and CDR2 YFSETQ. CDR3 length: 14 residues. The germline V and J ends were trimmed by 4 bases and 0 bases, with 10 bases remaining between them.